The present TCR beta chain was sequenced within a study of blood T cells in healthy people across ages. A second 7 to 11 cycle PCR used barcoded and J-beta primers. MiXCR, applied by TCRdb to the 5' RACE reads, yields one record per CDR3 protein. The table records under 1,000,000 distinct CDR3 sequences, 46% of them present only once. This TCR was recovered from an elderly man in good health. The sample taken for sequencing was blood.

Here the CDR3 DNA reads TGTGCCAGCAGTTACAGGGCTAGCGGGAGAACTGCAGATACGCAGTATTTT. Protein product: CASSYRASGRTADTQYF. The V gene is TRBV6-6, the J gene TRBJ2-3, with 10 bases aligning to TRBD2. The CDR3 spans 17 residues. The ends lost 2 bases at V and 4 bases at J; junction bases unmatched: 9. The germline CDR1 and CDR2 sequences are MNHNY and SVGAGI (reference sequence).